This record looks at one T cell receptor beta chain sequence and its context. Its antigen specificity is not known. Base qualities are missing; no much larger clone stands one base away. Library preparation used 5' RACE. For sequencing, an Illumina HiSeq 2500 was employed. A second PCR of about 6 to 11 cycles was performed with a sample-barcoded 5' primer and a J-beta primer mix. A template-switch 5' adaptor carrying 12 random nucleotides introduced a unique molecular identifier onto each TCR beta cDNA molecule. At least 3 million CDR3-containing paired-end reads were obtained from each sample. The Mint cDNA synthesis kit, primed by a TRBC-specific oligonucleotide, was used to synthesize first-strand cDNA from all RNA. Following uracil-DNA glycosylase treatment, a first 18-cycle PCR with universal primers M1SS and BC2_uni_R was performed on all cDNA. From the authors' description of their analysis: Each sample was normalized by randomly selecting 1 million high-quality reads, each carrying a distinct molecular identifier. Reads with shared molecular identifiers were discarded instead of being binned into consensus sequences. MiTCR, with a Q25 quality threshold and the strictest error-elimination algorithm, was used for CDR3 identification, clonotype clustering and error correction. A nonparametric unseen species model with Euler transformation was used to estimate a lower bound on total TCR beta diversity. TCRdb cleaned the public reads at Q25 with fastp, built clones with MiXCR and kept in-frame beta chains. Each entry merges the rows of one CDR3 protein and shows their most common DNA and genes. Clone size and V and J calls follow TCRdb, not the original study. Across this sample there are around 800,000 distinct CDR3 sequences, with 46% seen only once. In total, the top ten clones hold around 18% of the sample.

The roughly 42 donors, aged about 6 to 90 years, were systemically healthy Caucasian individuals from Russia. Around 10 milliliters of peripheral blood were drawn from each donor into EDTA-treated Vacutainer tubes. PBMCs were isolated by Ficoll-Paque density-gradient centrifugation, with at least 6 million obtained per sample. Total RNA, at least 6 micrograms per sample, was extracted from PBMCs with Trizol reagent. For every donor, flow cytometry on a PBMC aliquot measured the percentage of naive CD45RAhigh/CD27high T cells. This sample is drawn from a study of blood T cells in healthy people across ages (dated by TCRdb to the mid-2010s). Study-level background: In model experiments, roughly one uniquely barcoded TCR beta cDNA molecule per two T cells was captured by template switching. The study measured age-related changes in TCR beta repertoire diversity using deep sequencing normalized with unique cDNA molecular identifiers. The donors were divided into four age groups: young (average about 16 years), middle-aged (about 41), aged (about 60) and long-lived (about 80). To avoid experimental bias, donors of different ages were randomly spread across the sequencing lanes. For two donors (one aged 18 to 29 and one aged 80 or older), the study analyzed two additional independent replicas of 1 million unique cDNA reads from the same blood draw. General conclusions and limits of the study: Observed TCR beta diversity correlated strongly with the percentage of naive T cells measured by flow cytometry. Observed TCR beta diversity per million T cells fell roughly linearly with age, and a significant reduction was already apparent by age around 40. The long-lived group showed more naive CD4+ T cells, fewer expanded clones and increased TCR diversity than the aged group, suggesting age selection. Conclusive comparison of naive and antigen-experienced compartments was prevented by the profiling of bulk unsorted PBMCs. Donor CMV infection status was unknown, potentially confounding age-related changes in expanded clonotypes. Estimates of total diversity based on one million sequenced T cells were regarded as lower bounds and as underestimates.

The CDR3 has 15 amino acids, counting the end cysteine and phenylalanine. The retained sequence is limited to the CDR3, 45 bases, with the frame set at the first base. From a lookup of the germline V gene (reference sequence), CDR1 and CDR2 are SEHNR and FQNEAQ. Compared with germline, V lacks 4 bases and J lacks 2 bases; bases without a gene match: 6. The specimen was blood. The rearrangement joined TRBV7-9 to TRBJ2-7, with TRBD1 matching 9 junction bases. This TCR was recovered from an older man in good health. The DNA sequence follows: TGTGCCAGCAGCTCTGACAGGACAGGGGCCTACGAGCAGTACTTC. Its translation reads: CASSSDRTGAYEQYF. Supplemented by the reference TRBV7-9 and TRBJ2-7 proteins around the CDR3, the complete variable domain is DTGVSQNPRHKITKRGQNVTFRCDPISEHNRLYWYRQTLGQGPEFLTYFQNEAQLEKSRLLSDRFSAERPKGSFSTLEIQRTEQGDSAMYLCASSSDRTGAYEQYFGPGTRLTVT.